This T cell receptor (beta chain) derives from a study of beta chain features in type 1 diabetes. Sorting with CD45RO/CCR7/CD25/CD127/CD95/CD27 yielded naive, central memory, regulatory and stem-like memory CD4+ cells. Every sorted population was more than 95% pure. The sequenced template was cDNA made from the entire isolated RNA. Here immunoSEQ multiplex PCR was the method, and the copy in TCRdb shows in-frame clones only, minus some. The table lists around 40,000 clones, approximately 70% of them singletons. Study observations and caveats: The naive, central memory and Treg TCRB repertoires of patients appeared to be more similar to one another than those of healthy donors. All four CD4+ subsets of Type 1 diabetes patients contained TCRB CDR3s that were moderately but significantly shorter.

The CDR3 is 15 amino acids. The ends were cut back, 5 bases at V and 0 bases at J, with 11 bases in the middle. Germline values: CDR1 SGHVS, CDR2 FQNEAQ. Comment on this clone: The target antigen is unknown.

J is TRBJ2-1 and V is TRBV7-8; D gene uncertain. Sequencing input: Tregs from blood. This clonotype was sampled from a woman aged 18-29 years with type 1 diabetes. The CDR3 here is CASSLLHSSYNEQFF. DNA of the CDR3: TGTGCCAGCAGCCTCCTCCATAGCTCCTACAATGAGCAGTTCTTC.